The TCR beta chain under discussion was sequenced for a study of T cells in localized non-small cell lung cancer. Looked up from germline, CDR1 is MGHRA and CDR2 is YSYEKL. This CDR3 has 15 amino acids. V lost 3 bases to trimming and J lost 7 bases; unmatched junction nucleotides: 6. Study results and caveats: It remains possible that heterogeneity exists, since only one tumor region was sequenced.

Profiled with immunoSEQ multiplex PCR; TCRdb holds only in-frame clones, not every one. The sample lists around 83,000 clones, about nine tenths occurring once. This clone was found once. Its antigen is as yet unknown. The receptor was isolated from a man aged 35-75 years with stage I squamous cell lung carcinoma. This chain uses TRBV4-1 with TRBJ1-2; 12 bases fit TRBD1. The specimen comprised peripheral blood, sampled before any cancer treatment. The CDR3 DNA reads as TGCGCCAGCAGCCAGCCGGGACAGGGGGCCGGTGGCTACACCTTC. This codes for CASSQPGQGAGGYTF.